This T cell receptor (beta chain) is from a study of regulatory T cells in long-lasting Graves disease. Study summary: Those Graves' patients who were newly diagnosed had been on antithyroid drugs under 3 months.

This clonotype has a handful of counts. Investigators prepared the TCR beta libraries by applying iRepertoire HTBI primers and Arm-PCR of CDR3 regions. TCRdb reprocessed the multiplex PCR reads with MiXCR, giving one entry per CDR3 protein. The repertoire holds around 420,000 distinct CDR3 sequences, with approximately 16% as singletons. Germline assignment: CDR1 LGHNT and CDR2 FRNRAP. The CDR3 runs to 14 residues. V gave up 3 bases and J gave up 7 bases, with 15 bases separating them. Stated time point: newly diagnosed GD, antithyroid drugs for less than 3 months. The authors made the TCR library using RNA they extracted from PBMCs. The same sample was also used in a study of T cells in Graves' hyperthyroidism and ophthalmopathy.

The sample here was peripheral blood mononuclear cells (PBMCs), taken at new diagnosis, from a patient treated with antithyroid drugs. The TCR originated in a woman in her thirties or forties with Graves disease. The chain is built from TRBV12-5 and TRBJ1-2; unclear D gene. CDR3 DNA: TGTGCTAGTGGTTTAAGGACTGGTTGGAGTGGCTACACCTTC. It translates to CASGLRTGWSGYTF.